The 24 T cell receptor beta chains presented below share a single source sample, sequenced in a study of T cells in localized non-small cell lung cancer. Sequencing used immunoSEQ multiplex PCR; TCRdb keeps in-frame clones, though not all of them. The table has about 16,000 clones, approximately 84% seen once. The sample here was peripheral blood, taken before any cancer treatment. The receptors derive from a male donor aged 60 or older with stage I lung adenocarcinoma.

This clone is medium-sized by share. The J gene is TRBJ2-1, the V gene TRBV11-3; 9 bases align to TRBD2. Germline CDR1 reads SGHNT; CDR2 reads YENEEA. This CDR3 region has 18 residues. V lost 0 bases, J lost 7 bases, and 13 bases stayed unmatched. CDR3 bases: TGTGCCAGCAGCTTAGATCAAGGCGGTAGCGGGAGCTTTAATGAGCAGTTCTTC. This translates into CASSLDQGGSGSFNEQFF.

The chain links TRBV7-2 to TRBJ1-3; possible D gene TRBD1, 6 bases. V lost 11 bases and J lost 0, with 14 bases in between. In germline, CDR1 is SGHTA, CDR2 FQGNSA. CDR3 length equals 14 residues. This CDR3 is CARPQGRSGNTIYF. In DNA form, the CDR3 reads TGTGCCCGACCACAGGGACGCTCTGGAAACACCATATATTTT.

This chain links TRBV7-9 with TRBJ1-1; 7 bases match TRBD1. Germline V CDR1 and CDR2: SEHNR, FQNEAQ (reference sequence). CDR3 size: 13 residues. V dropped 5 bases and J dropped 6; count of bases not matched to a gene: 6. The CDR3 coding sequence is TGTGCCAGCAGCCCGGGACAGCGTCCTGAAGCTTTCTTT. Translated, it gives CASSPGQRPEAFF.

Only one count was recorded for this clone. A read error may account for a junction end that differs from germline. This sample includes further DNA sequences coding for the same CDR3. The CDR3 bases are TGTGCCAGTAGCCTCCTGACAGACTACAATCAGCTCCAGCATTTT. This gives the protein CASSLLTDYNQLQHF. The V gene is TRBV19, the J gene TRBJ1-5; tentative D call: TRBD1 (5 bases). The CDR3 sequence is 15 residues long. Germline CDR1 reads LNHDA; CDR2 reads SQIVND (reference sequence).

The chain couples TRBV7-2 to TRBJ1-2, with a tentative D call TRBD1 (5 bases). The germline V gene encodes CDR1 SGHTA and CDR2 FQGNSA. There are 17 residues in the CDR3. V lost 2 bases and J 4 bases, leaving 20 bases between the germline ends. CDR3 in amino acids: CASSLSRQPGGGYGYTF. CDR3 sequence (DNA): TGTGCCAGCAGCTTATCTCGGCAGCCCGGGGGTGGCTATGGCTACACCTTC.

Only one count was recorded for this clone. The genes are TRBV28 and TRBJ1-5; D is perhaps TRBD1 (5 bases). This CDR3 is built from 12 residues. Germline V gene sequence: CDR1 MDHEN, CDR2 SYDVKM. V was shortened by 7 bases and J by 9 bases, with 13 bases between the two germline ends. DNA for the CDR3: TGTGCCAGCAACTTTCGGGACGCGCCCCAGCATTTT. Residues: CASNFRDAPQHF. Full variable domain (outside the CDR3, taken from reference TRBV28 and TRBJ1-5): DVKVTQSSRYLVKRTGEKVFLECVQDMDHENMFWYRQDPGLGLRLIYFSYDVKMKEKGDIPEGYSVSREKKERFSLILESASTNQTSMYLCASNFRDAPQHFGDGTRLSIL.

This clone was seen only a few times. The chain couples TRBV7-3 to TRBJ1-6, with 10 bases matching TRBD1. This CDR3 is built from 15 residues. Losses at the gene ends were 5 bases for V and 8 bases for J; bases not matched to a gene: 6. Germline V gene sequence: CDR1 SGHTA, CDR2 FQGTGA. CDR3 residues: CASSLGTGAYSPLHF. Here the CDR3 DNA reads TGTGCCAGCAGCCTAGGGACAGGGGCCTATTCACCCCTCCACTTT.

Of note for this clone: Additional DNA sequences in this sample encode the identical CDR3. The chain carries TRBV7-2 and TRBJ2-7; D remains ambiguous. V was pared by 5 bases and J by 4 bases, with 12 bases between. There are 13 residues in the CDR3. Germline lookup yields CDR1 SGHTA and CDR2 FQGNSA. CDR3 nucleotide sequence: TGTGCCAGCAGCCCGAAGGGCGGTTACGAGCAGTACTTC. Translating gives CASSPKGGYEQYF. Looking up the rest from reference TRBV7-2 and TRBJ2-7 gives the full variable domain: GAGVSQSPSNKVTEKGKDVELRCDPISGHTALYWYRQSLGQGLEFLIYFQGNSAPDKSGLPSDRFSAERTGGSVSTLTIQRTQQEDSAVYLCASSPKGGYEQYFGPGTRLTVT.

The rearrangement links TRBV28 to TRBJ1-2; tentative D call: TRBD1 (5 bases). The CDR3 runs to 15 residues. V was pared by 5 bases and J by 4 bases, with 17 bases between. Germline CDR1 reads MDHEN; CDR2 reads SYDVKM. CDR3 in amino acids: CASSPTLTVFYGYTF. In DNA, the CDR3 is TGTGCCAGCAGTCCCACCCTGACAGTCTTCTATGGCTACACCTTC.

V is TRBV7-6 and J is TRBJ2-1; D is unresolved. Germline-derived CDR1 and CDR2 are SGHVS and FNYEAQ. The CDR3 spans 14 residues. The V end lost 4 bases, the J end lost 6 bases, and 13 bases lay between the germline ends. CDR3 coding DNA: TGTGCCAGCAGCTCCCGACTCCCGCCCAATGAGCAGTTCTTC. Protein: CASSSRLPPNEQFF.

The J gene is TRBJ2-7, the V gene TRBV6-6; D is uncertain. Trimming shortened V by 3 bases and J by 3 bases, and 12 bases separated the two germline ends. The CDR3 is 14 residues long. Germline CDR1 MNHNY, CDR2 SVGAGI (reference sequence). The CDR3 DNA sequence: TGTGCCAGCAGTTATCCCGGGTCTTTCTACGAGCAGTACTTC. It yields the protein CASSYPGSFYEQYF.

V gene TRBV18 combines with J gene TRBJ2-7, with a weak D call TRBD1 (5 bases). CDR3 length: 14 residues. V lost 3 bases and J 7 bases, leaving 16 bases between the germline ends. Germline CDR1 is KGHSH and CDR2 is LQKENI. Here the CDR3 reads CASSPEDKPREQYF. Here the CDR3 DNA reads TGTGCCAGCTCACCTGAGGACAAGCCAAGGGAGCAGTACTTC.

V gene TRBV18 combines with J gene TRBJ1-3; D is uncertain. V dropped 1 base and J dropped 0 bases, with 13 bases sitting between them. Germline lookup yields CDR1 KGHSH and CDR2 LQKENI. CDR3 length: 17 amino acids. The CDR3 loop reads CASSPQGELFSGNTIYF. The CDR3, as DNA: TGTGCCAGCTCACCACAGGGTGAGCTTTTCTCTGGAAACACCATATATTTT. The variable domain in full, with the rest retrieved from reference TRBV18 and TRBJ1-3, is NAGVMQNPRHLVRRRGQEARLRCSPMKGHSHVYWYRQLPEEGLKFMVYLQKENIIDESGMPKERFSAEFPKEGPSILRIQQVVRGDSAAYFCASSPQGELFSGNTIYFGEGSWLTVV.

The CDR3 sequence is CASSDIINSALAKNIQYF. The CDR3 coding sequence is TGTGCCAGCTCGGATATAATCAATTCGGCCTTAGCCAAAAACATTCAGTACTTC. V and J are TRBV19 and TRBJ2-4; D gene uncertain. Trimming removed 9 bases from V and 0 bases from J, with 24 bases in between. CDR1 and CDR2 (germline): LNHDA, SQIVND (reference sequence). The CDR3 runs to 18 residues.

V and J are TRBV25-1 and TRBJ2-2; TRBD1 might be the D (6 bases). Germline loops: CDR1 MGHDK, CDR2 SYGVNS. V lost 3 bases and J lost 12, with 14 bases in between. CDR3 length equals 13 residues. Written as DNA, the CDR3 is TGTGCCAGCAGTGAGGCAGGGGCGAGGAAGCTGTTTTTT. This translates into CASSEAGARKLFF.

Only one count was recorded for this clone. The chain employs TRBV14 and TRBJ1-2; D remains ambiguous. Trimming pared 1 base from V and 5 bases from J, leaving 5 bases between. CDR1 is SGHDN, CDR2 FVKESK, per germline. This CDR3 spans 12 amino acids. The CDR3 DNA reads as TGTGCCAGCAGCCAAGGATTTTATGGCTACACCTTC. It is translated as CASSQGFYGYTF.

The chain recombines TRBV10-3 with TRBJ2-1; D ambiguous. Trimming removed 8 bases from V and 4 bases from J, with 27 bases in between. Germline-derived CDR1 and CDR2 are ENHRY and SYGVKD. The CDR3 covers 18 residues. The CDR3 here is CAIGVRESKLHGYNEQFF. Here the CDR3 DNA reads TGTGCCATCGGAGTTCGCGAATCGAAACTCCACGGGTACAATGAGCAGTTCTTC.

The V call is TRBV9, the J call TRBJ2-5; weak D call: TRBD2 (6 bases). The CDR3 sequence is 17 residues long. The ends were cut back, 0 bases at V and 2 bases at J, with 17 bases in the middle. Looked up from germline, CDR1 is SGDLS and CDR2 is YYNGEE. DNA for the CDR3: TGTGCCAGCAGCGTAGGGGGGACTGCCTTAGGGCAAGAGACCCAGTACTTC. Amino acid sequence: CASSVGGTALGQETQYF.

This clone was observed once. CDR3 sequence (DNA): TGTGCCAGCAGCTTTGGTAGCGGGAATTACAATGAGCAGTTCTTC. Protein product: CASSFGSGNYNEQFF. The V gene is TRBV7-3, the J gene TRBJ2-1; 8 bases are shared with TRBD2. Germline values: CDR1 SGHTA, CDR2 FQGTGA. The V segment lost 3 bases and the J segment 4 bases; nucleotides outside the gene matches: 5. The CDR3 runs to 15 residues.

V and J are TRBV5-5 and TRBJ1-2, with TRBD1 matching over 12 bases. Per the germline V gene, CDR1 is SGHKS and CDR2 is YYEKEE (reference sequence). This CDR3 has 15 amino acids. V shed 4 bases and J 8 bases; nucleotides not matched to a gene: 9. Here the CDR3 DNA reads TGTGCCAGCAGCCCGCGGGACAGGGGGCTGAAGGGCTACACCTTC. It yields the protein CASSPRDRGLKGYTF.

This chain joins TRBV29-1 and TRBJ2-5; D unclear. CDR1 is SQVTM, CDR2 ANQGSEA, per germline. CDR3 length: 12 residues. V lost 6 bases and J lost 5, with 13 bases in between. The CDR3 bases are TGCAGCGTACCTGGGAAGCCTGAGACCCAGTACTTC. Translated, it gives CSVPGKPETQYF.

This chain connects TRBV7-2 to TRBJ1-1, with 9 bases that match TRBD1. Trimming took 5 bases from V and 3 from J; bases not matched to a gene: 4. The CDR3 extends over 14 amino acids. Germline V gives CDR1 SGHTA, CDR2 FQGNSA. DNA of the CDR3: TGTGCCAGCAGCCTTAGACAGGGGGACACTGAAGCTTTCTTT. It specifies CASSLRQGDTEAFF.

This chain links TRBV28 with TRBJ1-1; D unclear. CDR1 and CDR2 (germline): MDHEN, SYDVKM. V dropped 1 base and J dropped 1 base, with 7 bases sitting between them. CDR3 length equals 14 residues. CDR3 amino acids: CASSLLQPNTEAFF. The CDR3 bases are TGTGCCAGCAGTTTATTACAGCCGAACACTGAAGCTTTCTTT.

The chain joins TRBV7-9 to TRBJ2-3; D not resolved. The V and J ends lost 1 base and 6 bases respectively, with 8 bases between them. CDR1 and CDR2 from the germline V gene are SEHNR and FQNEAQ (reference sequence). The CDR3 has 13 residues. For the CDR3, the DNA is TGTGCCAGCAGCTTAGAAACCCCTGATACGCAGTATTTT. Translated: CASSLETPDTQYF. The full variable domain, with the rest looked up from reference TRBV7-9 and TRBJ2-3, is DTGVSQNPRHKITKRGQNVTFRCDPISEHNRLYWYRQTLGQGPEFLTYFQNEAQLEKSRLLSDRFSAERPKGSFSTLEIQRTEQGDSAMYLCASSLETPDTQYFGPGTRLTVL.